This T cell receptor (beta chain) was captured by sequencing in a study of blood T cell repertoires in COVID-19 (TCRdb year 2020). As for the study more broadly: The collaborator samples originated in the United States, Italy and Spain and spanned the acute and convalescent phases of COVID-19. The prospective study material was composed of cDNA or gDNA derived from T cells, B-cell-depleted T cells, or PBMCs. Deeply sampled blood TCRbeta repertoires from subjects exposed to, actively infected with, or recovered from COVID-19 were included in the dataset. The repertoires were made available in a free public database intended to serve as a resource for research on the immune response to SARS-CoV-2. Samples were obtained from the ongoing ImmuneRACE study (first 160 participants) and from 1,254 subjects provided by 6 global collaborators. Sample metadata almost always included a de-identified subject ID, COVID-19 status, age in years and sex. Where HLA class I and class II types were available, the types were taken from metadata supplied by the sample provider, not from assay-based typing.

Of note for this clone: What this receptor recognizes is not known. Nothing much larger sits one base from this clone, and base qualities are not available.

TCRbeta CDR3 regions were amplified from genomic DNA by means of the immunoSEQ Assay, a bias-controlled multiplex PCR. The authors' analysis ran thus. The number of nucleated cells in each sample was estimated from the amplification of reference gene primers within the assay. Sequence reads were collapsed and filtered to measure the absolute abundance of every unique TCRbeta CDR3 rearrangement. For each sample, productive Simpson clonality was calculated by taking the square root of Simpson's diversity index across productive rearrangements. Imported from immuneACCESS, the table was reduced by TCRdb to in-frame sequences with V and J called. These copies leave out some clones; in studies compared against another copy, an unresolved V gene accounts for under half, and the cause of the remainder is not known. V and J calls and clone size are copied from that table; D and trimming were computed from the DNA. Here the sample has fewer than 130,000 clones; roughly nine tenths occur a single time. Roughly 32% of the sample lies in the top ten.

What the authors observed across the whole study: How much clinical and demographic metadata was included differed by source and by participant, and the metadata was provided uncurated.

The collaborating institutions used their own protocols to collect whole blood in K2EDTA tubes. For TCRbeta analysis, collaborators shipped samples as frozen whole blood, isolated PBMCs, or DNA extracted from either of those sample types. The germline V gene encodes CDR1 LNHDA and CDR2 SQIVND (reference sequence). The junction carries 15 bases between V and J, which are trimmed by 5 bases and 9 bases respectively. From its cysteine to its phenylalanine, the CDR3 spans 13 amino acids. The sequence is cut down to CDR3 DNA, 39 bases in frame from base 1. This sequence was found in a woman over 75 with acute or convalescent COVID-19. The V and J genes are TRBV19 and TRBJ2-3; tentative D gene TRBD1, with 6 bases matching. Material: peripheral blood. The sequence in DNA is TGTGCCAGTAGTCCCACAGGGTTCGGGACGCAGTATTTT. Its protein reads: CASSPTGFGTQYF.